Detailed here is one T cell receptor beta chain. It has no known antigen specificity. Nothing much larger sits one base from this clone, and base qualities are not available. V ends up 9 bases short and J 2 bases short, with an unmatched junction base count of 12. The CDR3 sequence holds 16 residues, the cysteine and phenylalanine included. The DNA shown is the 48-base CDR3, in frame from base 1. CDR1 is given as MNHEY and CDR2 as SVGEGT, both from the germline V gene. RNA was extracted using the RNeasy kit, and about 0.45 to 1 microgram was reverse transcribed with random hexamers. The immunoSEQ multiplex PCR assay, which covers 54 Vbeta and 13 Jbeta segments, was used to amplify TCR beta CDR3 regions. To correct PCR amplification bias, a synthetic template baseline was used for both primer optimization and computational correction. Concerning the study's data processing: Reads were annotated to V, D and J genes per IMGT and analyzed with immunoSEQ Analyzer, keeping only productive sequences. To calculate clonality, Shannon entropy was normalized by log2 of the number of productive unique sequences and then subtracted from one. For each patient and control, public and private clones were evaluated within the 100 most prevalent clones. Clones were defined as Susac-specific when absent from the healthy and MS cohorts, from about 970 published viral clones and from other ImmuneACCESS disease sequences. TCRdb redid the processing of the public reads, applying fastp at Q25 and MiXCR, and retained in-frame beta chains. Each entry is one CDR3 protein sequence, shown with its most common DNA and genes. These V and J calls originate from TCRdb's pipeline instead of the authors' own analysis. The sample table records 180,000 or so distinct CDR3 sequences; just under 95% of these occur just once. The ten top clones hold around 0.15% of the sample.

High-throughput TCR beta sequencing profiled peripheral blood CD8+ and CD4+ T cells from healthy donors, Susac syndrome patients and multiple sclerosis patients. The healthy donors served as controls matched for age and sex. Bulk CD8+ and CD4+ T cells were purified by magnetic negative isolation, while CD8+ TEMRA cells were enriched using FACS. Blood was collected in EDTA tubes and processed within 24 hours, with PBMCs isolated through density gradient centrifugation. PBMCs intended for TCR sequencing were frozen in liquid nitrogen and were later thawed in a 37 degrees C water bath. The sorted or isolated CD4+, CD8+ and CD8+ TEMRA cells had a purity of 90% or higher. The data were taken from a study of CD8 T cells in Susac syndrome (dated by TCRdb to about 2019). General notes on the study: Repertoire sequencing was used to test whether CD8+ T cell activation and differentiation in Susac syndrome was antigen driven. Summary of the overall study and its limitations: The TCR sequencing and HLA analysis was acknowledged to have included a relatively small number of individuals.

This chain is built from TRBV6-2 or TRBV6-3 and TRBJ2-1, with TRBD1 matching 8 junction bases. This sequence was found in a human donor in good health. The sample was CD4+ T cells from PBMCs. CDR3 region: CASVFSGTGPYNEQFF. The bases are TGTGCCAGTGTGTTTTCCGGGACAGGCCCCTACAATGAGCAGTTCTTC.